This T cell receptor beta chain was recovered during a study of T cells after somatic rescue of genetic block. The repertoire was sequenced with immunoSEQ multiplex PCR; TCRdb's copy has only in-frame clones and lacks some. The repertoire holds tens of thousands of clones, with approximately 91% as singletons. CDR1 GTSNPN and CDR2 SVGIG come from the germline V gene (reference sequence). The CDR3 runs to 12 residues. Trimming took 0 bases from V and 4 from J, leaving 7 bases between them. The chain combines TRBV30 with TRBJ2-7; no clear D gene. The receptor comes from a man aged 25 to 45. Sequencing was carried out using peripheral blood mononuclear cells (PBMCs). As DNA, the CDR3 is TGTGCCTGGAGTGTATTAGGGTACGAGCAGTACTTC. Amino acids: CAWSVLGYEQYF.